These T cell receptor beta chains were read from a single sample in a study of metastatic and nonmetastatic thyroid tumors. TCRdb reprocessed the PCR reads using MiXCR. The sample yields about 3,500 clones, approximately 34% seen once. The specimen was adjacent normal tissue. The receptors were sampled from a male donor with papillary thyroid cancer or a benign thyroid nodule (not recorded which). Some clones in this sample may be carry-over from other donors' samples. The CDR3 runs from the conserved cysteine through the conserved F or W.

j_call v_call cdr3_aa
TRBJ1-1 TRBV2 CASKNTQNTEAFF
TRBJ2-2 TRBV6-1 CASREQGANTVELFF
TRBJ2-7 TRBV6-5 CASSYFVCLAGGYEQYF
TRBJ2-7 TRBV6-5 CASSYVGSYEQYF
TRBJ1-5 TRBV2 CASSEAAGVLFQPQHF
TRBJ2-7 TRBV7-8 CASSLEARLRQYF
TRBJ1-5 TRBV2 CASSPRYGSNQPQHF
TRBJ2-1 TRBV6-4 CVSSEQPSSSTEQFF
TRBJ2-3 TRBV27 CASSLLVAGAGTDTQYF
TRBJ2-7 TRBV30 CAWKTDRRSYEQYF
TRBJ1-1 TRBV7-8 CASSLVDRTLNTEAFF
TRBJ1-2 TRBV9 CASAPGGAGKIHGYTF
TRBJ1-1 TRBV7-9 CASSPPTGSNTEAFF
TRBJ1-5 TRBV19 CASSIDRGSSQPQHF
TRBJ2-1 TRBV6-1 CASSEGLLINNEQFF
TRBJ2-1 TRBV29-1 CSVEDVDRASYNEQFF
TRBJ2-7 TRBV7-7 CASSLADESEQYF
TRBJ1-5 TRBV6-1 CASSLTGIGQPQHF
TRBJ1-1 TRBV27 CASSLMTGGTEAFF
TRBJ1-1 TRBV20-1 CSARDARKGTEAFF
TRBJ1-5 TRBV28 CASRGGGLNQPQHF
TRBJ1-6 TRBV10-3 CAIRLSGDSPLHF
TRBJ2-1 TRBV6-1 CASRRETSSYEQFF
TRBJ2-2 TRBV13 CASSRVHGLTGELFF
TRBJ2-7 TRBV6-5 CASSYKTSGRGTTSYEQYF
TRBJ2-7 TRBV7-3 CASSSTTGQGADEQYF
TRBJ2-7 TRBV6-6 CASSYSPGQGQYF
TRBJ2-1 TRBV18 CASSPEGDGYNEQFF
TRBJ1-1 TRBV20-1 CRILGSTEAFF
TRBJ2-7 TRBV12-3/TRBV12-4 CASSHDMGNEQYF
TRBJ2-1 TRBV12-3/TRBV12-4 CASSLALGIYNEQFF
TRBJ1-1 TRBV28 CASSYRGGAGTEAFF
TRBJ2-7 TRBV27 CASSLWTGGYEQYF
TRBJ1-3 TRBV5-1 CASSHQQGSGNTIYF
TRBJ2-7 TRBV4-1 CASSLDRGWEQYF
TRBJ1-2 TRBV11-2 CASMPLDRGHGYTF
TRBJ1-4 TRBV6-4 CASSESEGEKLFF
TRBJ2-7 TRBV27 CASSLGAGLTYEQYF
TRBJ2-2 TRBV6-2/TRBV6-3 CASSYSGPYTGYLFF
TRBJ2-3 TRBV6-2/TRBV6-3 CASSYPTSGGTTQYF
TRBJ1-2 TRBV28 CASSLRPMNYGYTF
TRBJ2-2 TRBV15 CATSRDSVPTCLRTGELFF
TRBJ1-2 TRBV2 CASTKRDQNYGYTF
TRBJ1-5 TRBV12-3/TRBV12-4 CASSFMSGQPQHF
TRBJ2-3 TRBV6-4 CARLPTGERATDTQYF
TRBJ2-3 TRBV28 CASSSTSATSTDTQYF
TRBJ2-3 TRBV12-3/TRBV12-4 CASSLGLVTQYF
TRBJ2-7 TRBV6-1 CASSERDRSYEQYF
TRBJ1-5 TRBV20-1 CSAFGGPGTPQHF
TRBJ2-7 TRBV6-1 CASSGGLAQTYEQYF
TRBJ2-2 TRBV20-1 CSAIVGLAGINTGELFF
TRBJ2-6 TRBV20-1 CSARDSGQGALGANVLTF
TRBJ2-7 TRBV28 CASSRFYEQYF
TRBJ1-2 TRBV12-3/TRBV12-4 CASTGRRTGYTF